This T cell receptor gamma chain derives from a study of γδ T cells in repeated Plasmodium falciparum infection. Whole-study results and caveats: Vdelta2-negative gammadelta repertoires appeared less diverse and less shared in Malian than Australian children. Vdelta2-negative gammadelta repertoires, largely Vdelta1+, seemingly showed infection-driven waves of new clonal selection. Vgamma9/Vdelta2+ repertoires stayed stably polyclonal over time and infection.

Each sorted gammadelta sample had TRG and TRD chains sequenced. TCRdb re-called the multiplex PCR reads using CATT. The sample has roughly 27,000 gamma-chain clones, approximately 2.9% seen once; the top ten hold 30% to 35%. The V gene's germline CDR1 is GITISATS and CDR2 ISYDGTV (reference sequence). The V and J ends lost 1 base and 10 bases, in that order; junction bases with no gene match: 7. CDR3 length equals 16 residues. For this clone: Its specificity is unknown.

Bulk repertoires came from Vgamma9/Vdelta2+ or Vdelta2-negative gammadelta T cells flow-sorted from PBMC. The chain has TRGV9 and TRGJP. The J gene is not listed in TCRdb, so it was assigned here from a DNA match to germline. The origin of this receptor is a pool of human donors (malaria-infected and uninfected, not separated). Specimen: gamma-delta T cells from blood. The CDR3 sequence is CALWEVFSLGKKIKVF. In DNA, the CDR3 is TGTGCCTTGTGGGAGGTCTTTTCTTTGGGCAAAAAAATCAAGGTATTT.